This TCR beta chain was found in a study of tumor-infiltrating lymphocytes in primary liver carcinoma. Whole-study findings and limits: The study found only about 7.5-25% of top clones in all five tumor regions.

About this clonotype itself: The antigen remains undetermined. It may be a read error: a sequence one base away is much more abundant.

Co-extracted RNA and DNA came from about 19-30 mg of unsorted bulk tissue. V was trimmed by 6 bases and J by 9 bases, leaving 15 bases between them. This CDR3 is 12 amino acids long. Per germline, CDR1 MDHEN and CDR2 SYDVKM. TCR beta cDNA was prepared out of approximately 500 ng total RNA by means of a constant-region primer. Three-round nested multiplex PCR performed with slightly modified ARM-PCR produced the TCR beta libraries. The first two PCR rounds used TRBV1-TRBV30 forward primers with a C-beta reverse primer, around 10 cycles each. MiXCR, applied by TCRdb to the multiplex PCR reads, yields one record per CDR3 protein. The table includes approximately 190,000 distinct CDR3 sequences, around four fifths detected once.

V is TRBV28 and J is TRBJ2-7, with unresolved D. Input material: tumor tissue from primary liver carcinoma. This clonotype was sampled from a middle-aged man with primary liver carcinoma and hepatitis B virus infection. The CDR3 spells CASSPDFLGQYF. CDR3 nucleotides: TGTGCCAGCAGCCCCGACTTCCTGGGGCAGTACTTC.